The rows below give T cell receptor beta chains drawn from one sample of a study of blood T cell repertoires in COVID-19. The data were produced by immunoSEQ multiplex PCR, yet TCRdb's version contains in-frame clones alone and is incomplete. Of approximately 210,000 clones listed, around 86% are singletons. Sequences were obtained from PBMCs or T cells enriched from blood (not recorded which). These receptors were taken from a man younger than 40 in a cohort exposed to, infected with or recovered from COVID-19 (not recorded which). CDR3s include the opening cysteine and the closing phenylalanine or tryptophan. The order of the fields is V gene, clone size, J gene, D gene, CDR3 DNA, CDR3 protein. The D gene is left open where the match is weak. Clone size is given for some rows only: seen once, a few or many times, or a class if the clone is expanded.

v_call: TRBV27
clone_size: -
j_call: TRBJ2-7
d_call: TRBD1
cdr3_nt: TGTGCCAGCAAGACGGGACAGGCTAGGGGGTACGAGCAGTACTTC
cdr3_aa: CASKTGQARGYEQYF

v_call: TRBV19
clone_size: -
j_call: TRBJ1-4
d_call: -
cdr3_nt: TGTGCCAGTAGTATTCCGCAGGGGCTTAATGAAAAACTGTTTTTT
cdr3_aa: CASSIPQGLNEKLFF

v_call: TRBV5-8
clone_size: few
j_call: TRBJ1-5
d_call: -
cdr3_nt: TGTGCCAGCAGCAGACTAGGGAGCAATCAGCCCCAGCATTTT
cdr3_aa: CASSRLGSNQPQHF

v_call: TRBV5-1
clone_size: -
j_call: TRBJ2-7
d_call: TRBD2
cdr3_nt: TGCGCCAGCAGCCTAGGACTAGCGGGCTCCTACGAGCAGTACTTC
cdr3_aa: CASSLGLAGSYEQYF

v_call: TRBV5-1
clone_size: -
j_call: TRBJ2-2
d_call: -
cdr3_nt: TGCGCCAGCAGCTTGGGTGGTGGCCGCACCGGGGAGCTGTTTTTT
cdr3_aa: CASSLGGGRTGELFF

v_call: TRBV2
clone_size: once
j_call: TRBJ2-3
d_call: -
cdr3_nt: TGTGCCAGCAGTGGTTTAGCGCTTAGCACAGATACGCAGTATTTT
cdr3_aa: CASSGLALSTDTQYF

v_call: TRBV6-2/TRBV6-3
clone_size: -
j_call: TRBJ1-5
d_call: TRBD1
cdr3_nt: TGTGCCAGCAGTTACGGGCAGGGGGCGCGAATGGTTGCTCAGCCCCAGCATTTT
cdr3_aa: CASSYGQGARMVAQPQHF

v_call: TRBV5-1
clone_size: -
j_call: TRBJ1-4
d_call: -
cdr3_nt: TGCGCCAGCAGCTTGTCTCCGGGAACTAATGAAAAACTGTTTTTT
cdr3_aa: CASSLSPGTNEKLFF

v_call: TRBV20-1
clone_size: once
j_call: TRBJ1-1
d_call: TRBD1
cdr3_nt: TGCAGTGCTAGTAGCCCCGGGACAGGACGAGGAGAAGCTTTCTTT
cdr3_aa: CSASSPGTGRGEAFF

v_call: TRBV25-1
clone_size: -
j_call: TRBJ1-2
d_call: TRBD1
cdr3_nt: TGTGCCACCCAAAAGGGACAGGGGGCCTATGGCTACACCTTC
cdr3_aa: CATQKGQGAYGYTF

v_call: TRBV11-2
clone_size: -
j_call: TRBJ2-1
d_call: -
cdr3_nt: TGTGCCAGCAGCCTCGCGGGTCGGCTCAATGAGCAGTTCTTC
cdr3_aa: CASSLAGRLNEQFF

v_call: TRBV19
clone_size: -
j_call: TRBJ2-1
d_call: -
cdr3_nt: TGTGCCAGTAGTATAGGTGCTAGCTCCTACAATGAGCAGTTCTTC
cdr3_aa: CASSIGASSYNEQFF

v_call: TRBV19
clone_size: -
j_call: TRBJ1-1
d_call: -
cdr3_nt: TGTGCCAGTAGTCGGGGGGGGACGAGCACTGAAGCTTTCTTT
cdr3_aa: CASSRGGTSTEAFF

v_call: TRBV14
clone_size: few
j_call: TRBJ2-7
d_call: -
cdr3_nt: TGTGCCAGCAGCCTTACAGCACGCAAGACCTACGAGCAGTACTTC
cdr3_aa: CASSLTARKTYEQYF

v_call: TRBV3-1/TRBV3-2
clone_size: -
j_call: TRBJ2-1
d_call: -
cdr3_nt: TGTGCCAGCAGCCAATTAGAAATCTCCTACAATGAGCAGTTCTTC
cdr3_aa: CASSQLEISYNEQFF

v_call: TRBV5-4
clone_size: -
j_call: TRBJ1-4
d_call: -
cdr3_nt: TGTGCCAGCAGCTTGGCGGGAACTAATGAAAAACTGTTTTTT
cdr3_aa: CASSLAGTNEKLFF

v_call: TRBV6-5
clone_size: -
j_call: TRBJ1-3
d_call: -
cdr3_nt: TGTGCCAGCAGTTACGCAGGGGCGGGAAACACCATATATTTT
cdr3_aa: CASSYAGAGNTIYF

v_call: TRBV7-9
clone_size: -
j_call: TRBJ1-1
d_call: -
cdr3_nt: TGTGCCAGCAGCTTAGCGCGGGCGGTCGAGGGAGCTTTCTTT
cdr3_aa: CASSLARAVEGAFF

v_call: TRBV27
clone_size: -
j_call: TRBJ2-1
d_call: TRBD1
cdr3_nt: TGTGCCAGCAGCCCGGACAGGGCCCCCTACAATGAGCAGTTCTTC
cdr3_aa: CASSPDRAPYNEQFF

v_call: TRBV6-5
clone_size: -
j_call: TRBJ2-6
d_call: -
cdr3_nt: TGTGCCAGCCGGGACTCTGGGGCCAACGTCCTGACTTTC
cdr3_aa: CASRDSGANVLTF

v_call: TRBV28
clone_size: -
j_call: TRBJ2-7
d_call: -
cdr3_nt: TGTGCCAGCAGTTTTGGACTGGGGTACGAGCAGTACTTC
cdr3_aa: CASSFGLGYEQYF

v_call: TRBV29-1
clone_size: -
j_call: TRBJ1-3
d_call: TRBD1
cdr3_nt: TGCAGCGTGAGGACAGGGTCTGGAAACACCATATATTTT
cdr3_aa: CSVRTGSGNTIYF

v_call: TRBV4-3
clone_size: -
j_call: TRBJ1-5
d_call: -
cdr3_nt: TGCGCCAGCAGCCCCCGGGTCTCGGATCAGCCCCAGCATTTT
cdr3_aa: CASSPRVSDQPQHF

v_call: TRBV7-8
clone_size: -
j_call: TRBJ2-7
d_call: TRBD2
cdr3_nt: TGTGCCAGCGCTCGCCGACTAGCGGGAGGCGCCTACGAGCAGTACTTC
cdr3_aa: CASARRLAGGAYEQYF

v_call: TRBV2
clone_size: once
j_call: TRBJ1-2
d_call: TRBD1
cdr3_nt: TGTGCCAGCAGGCAGACAGGGTTGGGCTACACCTTC
cdr3_aa: CASRQTGLGYTF

v_call: TRBV24-1
clone_size: -
j_call: TRBJ2-7
d_call: TRBD1
cdr3_nt: TGTGCCACCAGTGATTTCGGGACAGGGGGGTACGAGCAGTACTTC
cdr3_aa: CATSDFGTGGYEQYF

v_call: TRBV5-6
clone_size: -
j_call: TRBJ1-5
d_call: -
cdr3_nt: TGTGCCAGCAGCTTGAGGAGGGTTGGGTACCAGCCCCAGCATTTT
cdr3_aa: CASSLRRVGYQPQHF

v_call: TRBV24-1
clone_size: -
j_call: TRBJ2-3
d_call: TRBD1
cdr3_nt: TGTGCCACCAGGGACGGGGGACAGGCTAATATCGCAGATACGCAGTATTTT
cdr3_aa: CATRDGGQANIADTQYF

v_call: TRBV27
clone_size: -
j_call: TRBJ2-1
d_call: -
cdr3_nt: TGTGCCAGCAGTTTATCTGTTGCCGGCTCCTACAATGAGCAGTTCTTC
cdr3_aa: CASSLSVAGSYNEQFF

v_call: TRBV28
clone_size: -
j_call: TRBJ1-1
d_call: -
cdr3_nt: TGTGCCAGCACCATGGAGGGGTGGACTGAAGCTTTCTTT
cdr3_aa: CASTMEGWTEAFF

v_call: TRBV11-2
clone_size: once
j_call: TRBJ2-3
d_call: -
cdr3_nt: TGTGCCAGCAGCCCCCCAGGGTACGGAGATACGCAGTATTTT
cdr3_aa: CASSPPGYGDTQYF

v_call: TRBV24-1
clone_size: -
j_call: TRBJ2-2
d_call: TRBD1
cdr3_nt: TGTGCCACCGCCGTCTCTGGGACAGGTTACACCGGGGAGCTGTTTTTT
cdr3_aa: CATAVSGTGYTGELFF

v_call: TRBV28
clone_size: -
j_call: TRBJ1-1
d_call: -
cdr3_nt: TGTGCCAGCAGTCTTCCGTCCAAGCCCGTTGAAGCTTTCTTT
cdr3_aa: CASSLPSKPVEAFF

v_call: TRBV6-6
clone_size: few
j_call: TRBJ2-2
d_call: TRBD2
cdr3_nt: TGTGCCAGCAGTCAACTTGGACTAGCGTTGAACACCGGGGAGCTGTTTTTT
cdr3_aa: CASSQLGLALNTGELFF

v_call: TRBV28
clone_size: -
j_call: TRBJ1-2
d_call: -
cdr3_nt: TGTGCCAGCAGTTGGGACATTATGGGCTACACCTTC
cdr3_aa: CASSWDIMGYTF

v_call: TRBV28
clone_size: -
j_call: TRBJ2-3
d_call: -
cdr3_nt: TGTGCCAGCAGCCAGACAGGTGCCGCCCCAGATACGCAGTATTTT
cdr3_aa: CASSQTGAAPDTQYF

v_call: TRBV28
clone_size: -
j_call: TRBJ1-5
d_call: -
cdr3_nt: TGTGCCAGCAGTTCGCAGGGATTGGACCAGCCCCAGCATTTT
cdr3_aa: CASSSQGLDQPQHF

v_call: TRBV7-8
clone_size: -
j_call: TRBJ1-1
d_call: TRBD1
cdr3_nt: TGTGCCAGCAGCGGAACAGGGGCCACTGAAGCTTTCTTT
cdr3_aa: CASSGTGATEAFF

v_call: TRBV19
clone_size: -
j_call: TRBJ2-7
d_call: -
cdr3_nt: TGTGCCAGTAGTATATACAGGGATTCCTACGAGCAGTACTTC
cdr3_aa: CASSIYRDSYEQYF

v_call: TRBV5-1
clone_size: -
j_call: TRBJ2-7
d_call: TRBD1
cdr3_nt: TGCGCCAGCAGCTTACAGGGGGACTCCTACGAGCAGTACTTC
cdr3_aa: CASSLQGDSYEQYF

v_call: TRBV19
clone_size: -
j_call: TRBJ1-2
d_call: TRBD1
cdr3_nt: TGTGCCAGTAGTCCCCGACAGGGATCAGCCGCGGGCTACACCTTC
cdr3_aa: CASSPRQGSAAGYTF

v_call: TRBV7-3
clone_size: -
j_call: TRBJ2-2
d_call: TRBD2
cdr3_nt: TGTGCCAGCAGCCCGAGCGGGAGTATAGCCGGGGAGCTGTTTTTT
cdr3_aa: CASSPSGSIAGELFF

v_call: TRBV15
clone_size: few
j_call: TRBJ2-1
d_call: TRBD2
cdr3_nt: TGTGCCACCAGCACAGATCGGACTAGCGGGATCCGTTCCTACAATGAGCAGTTCTTC
cdr3_aa: CATSTDRTSGIRSYNEQFF

v_call: TRBV2
clone_size: -
j_call: TRBJ2-6
d_call: -
cdr3_nt: TGTGCCAGCTCATCACAGGGAAACTCTGGGGCCAACGTCCTGACTTTC
cdr3_aa: CASSSQGNSGANVLTF

v_call: TRBV3-1/TRBV3-2
clone_size: few
j_call: TRBJ1-2
d_call: -
cdr3_nt: TGTGCCAGCAGCCAAGATGGAGTGAGGGATCGGTATGGCTACACCTTC
cdr3_aa: CASSQDGVRDRYGYTF

v_call: TRBV19
clone_size: -
j_call: TRBJ1-4
d_call: -
cdr3_nt: TGTGCCAGTACCAAAACAGGGATGAGGGAAAAACTGTTTTTT
cdr3_aa: CASTKTGMREKLFF

v_call: TRBV27
clone_size: -
j_call: TRBJ2-3
d_call: -
cdr3_nt: TGTGCCAGCAGTTTATCGGCCCTAGATACGCAGTATTTT
cdr3_aa: CASSLSALDTQYF